The 24 T cell receptor beta chains below come from one sample, sequenced in a study of human T cells and chemical hapten exposure. The total RNA was obtained from whole blood that was not fractionated. TCRdb re-called the 5' RACE reads through MiXCR, storing one row per CDR3 protein. This sample has under 150,000 distinct CDR3 sequences, with roughly 19% found just once. The receptors stem from a human donor in good health.

This clonotype was detected only a few times. The chain employs TRBV28 and TRBJ1-2; 9 nucleotides match TRBD1. The germline gives CDR1 MDHEN, CDR2 SYDVKM. Trimming at V came to 3 bases and at J to 3 bases, leaving 14 bases not matched to a gene. The CDR3 contains 18 residues. The CDR3 region is CASSLLGPGTGPDYGYTF. The CDR3 DNA reads as TGTGCCAGCAGTTTGTTAGGCCCCGGGACAGGGCCAGACTATGGCTACACCTTC.

The V call is TRBV5-6, the J call TRBJ1-2, with 9 positions matching TRBD1. CDR1 and CDR2 from the germline V gene are SGHDT and YYEEEE. The CDR3 spans 19 residues. J lost 8 bases, V lost 3 bases, and 23 bases had no gene match. The CDR3 DNA sequence: TGTGCCAGCAGCTCATCTTACAGGACAGGGGAGGGTCCGGCCGGCGGCTACACCTTC. This gives the protein CASSSSYRTGEGPAGGYTF.

The genes are TRBV28 and TRBJ2-1, with 8 bases matching TRBD1. Germline trimming cut 5 bases from V and 0 bases from J; bases unmatched to any gene: 3. CDR3 length: 15 residues. Germline CDR1 and CDR2: MDHEN and SYDVKM. The CDR3 nucleotides read TGTGCCAGCAGTCCAGGGGGCCACTCCTACAATGAGCAGTTCTTC. Encoded protein: CASSPGGHSYNEQFF.

DNA of the CDR3: TGCGCCAGCAGCACAGGTTCCCTCCCCGGGGAGCTGTTTTTT. As protein: CASSTGSLPGELFF. The J gene is TRBJ2-2, the V gene TRBV5-1; tentative D call: TRBD1 (5 bases). The CDR3 sequence is 14 residues long. Trimming stripped 4 bases from V and 6 bases from J, with 13 bases between. In germline, CDR1 is SGHRS, CDR2 YFSETQ.

V gene TRBV29-1 combines with J gene TRBJ2-6; D is uncertain. Trimming took 3 bases from V and 2 from J, leaving 5 bases between them. This CDR3 contains 13 residues. The germline CDR1 and CDR2 sequences are SQVTM and ANQGSEA. The CDR3 sequence: CSVDSPGANVLTF. The CDR3 region has the DNA TGCAGCGTTGACAGCCCTGGGGCCAACGTCCTGACTTTC.

V and J are TRBV27 and TRBJ2-1; a possible D gene is TRBD2 (5 bases). V shed 2 bases and J shed 4 bases, with 9 bases lying between them. CDR1 is MNHEY and CDR2 is SMNVEV in the germline V gene (reference sequence). This CDR3 contains 14 residues. The chain's CDR3 is CASSLISGYNEQFF. CDR3 nucleotide sequence: TGTGCCAGCAGTTTAATCAGCGGTTACAATGAGCAGTTCTTC.

The chain combines TRBV7-3 with TRBJ2-3, with 8 bases matching TRBD2. The ends lost 3 bases at V and 6 bases at J; junction bases unmatched: 5. CDR3 length: 14 residues. CDR1 and CDR2 (germline): SGHTA, FQGTGA. CDR3 in DNA: TGTGCCAGCAGCTTGGGCGGGAGGTTGGATACGCAGTATTTT. Residues: CASSLGGRLDTQYF.

The rearrangement links TRBV14 to TRBJ2-1; possibly TRBD2 for D (6 bases). There are 15 residues in the CDR3. V was trimmed by 4 bases and J by 3 bases, leaving 13 bases between them. Germline CDR1 and CDR2: SGHDN and FVKESK. The CDR3 DNA follows: TGTGCCAGCAGCCTACCCGGGACTGTCTACAATGAGCAGTTCTTC. This gives the protein CASSLPGTVYNEQFF.

The chain is built from TRBV28 and TRBJ2-7, with a weak D call TRBD2 (7 bases). The V end lost 4 bases, the J end lost 9 bases, and 22 bases lay between the germline ends. Germline loops: CDR1 MDHEN, CDR2 SYDVKM. The CDR3 runs to 15 residues. The DNA for the CDR3 is TGTGCCAGCAGTTGGGGGGGCAACAAGTCTGGTGGGCAGTACTTC. It specifies CASSWGGNKSGGQYF. The variable domain in full, completed from reference TRBV28 and TRBJ2-7, reads DVKVTQSSRYLVKRTGEKVFLECVQDMDHENMFWYRQDPGLGLRLIYFSYDVKMKEKGDIPEGYSVSREKKERFSLILESASTNQTSMYLCASSWGGNKSGGQYFGPGTRLTVT.

This clonotype was seen more than once but under ten times. V and J are TRBV29-1 and TRBJ1-1, with D uncertain. Germline CDR1 reads SQVTM; CDR2 reads ANQGSEA. The CDR3 has 13 amino acids. The ends were cut back, 4 bases at V and 0 bases at J, with 9 bases in the middle. CDR3 nucleotides: TGCAGCGTTGCACGGGTTCTGAACACTGAAGCTTTCTTT. This gives the protein CSVARVLNTEAFF.

The sample holds a few counts of this clonotype. The chain uses TRBV29-1 and TRBJ2-5, with 8 bases aligning to TRBD1. The CDR3 spans 12 residues. Trimming at V came to 8 bases and at J to 4 bases, leaving 6 bases not matched to a gene. CDR1 is SQVTM and CDR2 is ANQGSEA in the germline V gene. As DNA, the CDR3 is TGCAGCCTGCTCAGGGGGCGAGAGACCCAGTACTTC. This codes for CSLLRGRETQYF.

The chain carries TRBV4-1 and TRBJ2-6; D is perhaps TRBD1 or TRBD2 (5 bases each). The germline V gene has CDR1 MGHRA and CDR2 YSYEKL. Trimming cost V 3 bases and J 0 bases, with 12 bases left between them. The CDR3 loop spans 17 amino acids. The CDR3 reads CASSQGETGSGANVLTF. The CDR3, as DNA: TGCGCCAGCAGCCAGGGGGAAACGGGCTCTGGGGCCAACGTCCTGACTTTC.

This clonotype was seen more than once but under ten times. The J gene is TRBJ1-1, the V gene TRBV12-3 or TRBV12-4; D may be TRBD1 (5 bases). This CDR3 region has 14 residues. With 8 bases removed from V and 1 base from J, the gap between germline ends came to 14 bases. The CDR3 loop reads CASHGAGENTEAFF. In DNA, the CDR3 is TGTGCCAGCCATGGGGCGGGGGAGAACACTGAAGCTTTCTTT.

The V and J genes are TRBV19 and TRBJ2-7; no clear D gene. CDR3 length: 14 amino acids. The V gene's germline CDR1 is LNHDA and CDR2 SQIVND (reference sequence). V lost 2 bases and J 4 bases, leaving 12 bases between the germline ends. CDR3 amino acids: CASSISRTSYEQYF. Written as DNA, the CDR3 is TGTGCCAGTAGTATATCGAGAACCTCGTACGAGCAGTACTTC.

The table lists this clonotype with a few counts. The chain uses TRBV5-8 and TRBJ2-3, with 10 bases lining up with TRBD2. Germline V gene lookup returns CDR1 SGHTS and CDR2 YDEGEE. V dropped 5 bases and J dropped 6; count of bases not matched to a gene: 6. This CDR3 comprises 14 residues. The CDR3 nucleotides read TGTGCCAGCAGTCGTGGACTAGCGGCGGATACGCAGTATTTT. Translated: CASSRGLAADTQYF.

The chain links TRBV7-9 to TRBJ1-5; a weak D match, TRBD1 (5 bases). The CDR3 extends over 15 amino acids. Germline CDR1 is SEHNR and CDR2 is FQNEAQ (reference sequence). V shed 5 bases and J shed 4 bases, with 15 bases lying between them. The CDR3 reads CASSPPGTVNQPQHF. The CDR3 coding sequence is TGTGCCAGCAGCCCCCCCGGGACCGTAAATCAGCCCCAGCATTTT.

This clonotype was seen only a few times. The rearrangement links TRBV6-5 to TRBJ1-5; tentatively, D is TRBD1 (5 bases). Germline values: CDR1 MNHEY, CDR2 SVGAGI. The V gene lost 2 bases and the J gene lost 4 bases, with 12 bases spanning the gap. The CDR3 is 15 amino acids. The CDR3 loop is CASSYKARGNQPQHF. CDR3 sequence (DNA): TGTGCCAGCAGTTACAAGGCACGGGGGAATCAGCCCCAGCATTTT.

This chain links TRBV20-1 with TRBJ1-1; D not certain. The V gene's germline CDR1 is DFQATT and CDR2 SNEGSKA (reference sequence). Trimming shortened V by 6 bases and J by 5 bases, and 22 bases separated the two germline ends. This CDR3 comprises 15 residues. The chain's CDR3 is CSAYGGPTGGTEAFF. CDR3 coding DNA: TGCAGTGCATATGGCGGACCCACGGGAGGGACTGAAGCTTTCTTT.

The genes are TRBV6-2 or TRBV6-3 and TRBJ2-2, with TRBD2 as a possible D gene (6 bases). Looked up from germline, CDR1 is MNHEY and CDR2 is SVGEGT. This CDR3 region has 14 residues. Trimming removed 6 bases from V and 6 bases from J, with 14 bases in between. CDR3 DNA sequence: TGTGCCAGCAGCCGAACCTCGGGGGCCGGGGAGCTGTTTTTT. Its protein product is CASSRTSGAGELFF.

This clonotype has a handful of counts. J is TRBJ2-7 and V is TRBV20-1, with 12 bases fitting TRBD2. This CDR3 is built from 15 residues. Trimming cost V 3 bases and J 4 bases; bases outside gene matches: 7. Germline V gene lookup returns CDR1 DFQATT and CDR2 SNEGSKA (reference sequence). The CDR3 spells CSASRTSGIPYEQYF. CDR3 bases: TGCAGTGCTAGTCGGACTAGCGGGATTCCGTACGAGCAGTACTTC.

In its sample, this clonotype was seen a few times. The chain employs TRBV7-2 and TRBJ1-1; D ambiguous. Trimming left V 1 base short and J 0 bases short, with 6 bases between. CDR3 length: 14 amino acids. From germline, CDR1 is SGHTA and CDR2 FQGNSA. This CDR3 is CASSLVAVNTEAFF. The CDR3 DNA sequence: TGTGCCAGCAGCTTAGTGGCAGTGAACACTGAAGCTTTCTTT.

This clonotype came up a few times. The chain joins TRBV28 to TRBJ2-3; TRBD2 matches at 9 bases. CDR3 size: 15 residues. Losses at the gene ends were 0 bases for V and 3 bases for J; bases not matched to a gene: 1. Germline V gene data show CDR1 as MDHEN and CDR2 as SYDVKM. CDR3 region: CASSLWTSGTDTQYF. CDR3 nucleotides: TGTGCCAGCAGTTTATGGACTAGCGGAACAGATACGCAGTATTTT.

The chain carries TRBV7-8 and TRBJ1-4, with D hard to call. Germline CDR1 reads SGHVS; CDR2 reads FQNEAQ. CDR3 size: 18 residues. Trimming cost V 1 base and J 6 bases, with 21 bases left between them. CDR3 protein: CASSLGVRRTQTDEKLFF. The CDR3 DNA reads as TGTGCCAGCAGCTTAGGGGTTAGACGGACCCAAACAGATGAAAAACTGTTTTTT.

The gene calls are TRBV7-8 and TRBJ1-6, with D hard to call. Germline loops: CDR1 SGHVS, CDR2 FQNEAQ. V was pared by 3 bases and J by 2 bases, with 14 bases between. The CDR3 consists of 17 residues. CDR3 DNA: TGTGCCAGCAGCTTGAGGAGAGAGGGCGCCTATAATTCACCCCTCCACTTT. Translated: CASSLRREGAYNSPLHF.